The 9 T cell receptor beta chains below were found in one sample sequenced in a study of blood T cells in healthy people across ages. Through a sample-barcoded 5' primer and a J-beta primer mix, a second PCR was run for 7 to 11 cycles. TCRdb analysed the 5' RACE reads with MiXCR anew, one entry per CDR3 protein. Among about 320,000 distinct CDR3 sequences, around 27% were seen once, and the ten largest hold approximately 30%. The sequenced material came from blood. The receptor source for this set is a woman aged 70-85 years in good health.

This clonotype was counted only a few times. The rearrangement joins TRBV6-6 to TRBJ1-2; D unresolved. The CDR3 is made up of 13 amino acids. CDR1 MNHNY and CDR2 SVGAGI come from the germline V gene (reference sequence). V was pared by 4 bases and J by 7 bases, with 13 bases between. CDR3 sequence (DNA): TGTGCCAGCAGTTCCCGGGCAGAGACTGGCTACACCTTC. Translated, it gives CASSSRAETGYTF.

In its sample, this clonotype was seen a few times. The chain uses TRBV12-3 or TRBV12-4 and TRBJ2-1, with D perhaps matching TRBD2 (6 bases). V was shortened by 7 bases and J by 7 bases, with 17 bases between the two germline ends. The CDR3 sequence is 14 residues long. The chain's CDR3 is CASNRGKILNEQFF. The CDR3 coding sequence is TGTGCCAGCAATCGCGGGAAGATACTAAATGAGCAGTTCTTC.

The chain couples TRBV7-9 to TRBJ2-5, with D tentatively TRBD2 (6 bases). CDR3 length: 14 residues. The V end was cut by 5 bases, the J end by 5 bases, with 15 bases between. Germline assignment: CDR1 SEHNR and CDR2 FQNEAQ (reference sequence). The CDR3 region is CASSGWSGRETQYF. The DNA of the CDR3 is TGTGCCAGCAGCGGCTGGTCGGGGAGGGAGACCCAGTACTTC.

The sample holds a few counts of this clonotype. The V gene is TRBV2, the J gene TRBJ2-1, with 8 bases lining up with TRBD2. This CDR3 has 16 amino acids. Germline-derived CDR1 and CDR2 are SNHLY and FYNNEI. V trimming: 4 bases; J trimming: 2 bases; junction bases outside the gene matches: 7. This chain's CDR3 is CASSVSGTRAYNEQFF. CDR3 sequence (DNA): TGTGCCAGCAGTGTCTCCGGGACTAGGGCCTACAATGAGCAGTTCTTC.

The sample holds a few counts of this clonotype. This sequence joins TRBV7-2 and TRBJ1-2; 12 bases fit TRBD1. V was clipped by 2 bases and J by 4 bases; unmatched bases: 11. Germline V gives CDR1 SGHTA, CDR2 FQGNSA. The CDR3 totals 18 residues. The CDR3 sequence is CASSLSRDRGRYIYGYTF. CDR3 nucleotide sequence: TGTGCCAGCAGCTTAAGCCGGGACAGGGGGCGTTATATCTATGGCTACACCTTC.

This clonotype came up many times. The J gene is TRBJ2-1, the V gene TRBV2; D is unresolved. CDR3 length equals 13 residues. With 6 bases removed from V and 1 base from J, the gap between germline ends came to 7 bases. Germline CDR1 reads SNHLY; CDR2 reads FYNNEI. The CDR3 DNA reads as TGTGCCAGCAGGGACGGTTCCTACAATGAGCAGTTCTTC. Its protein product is CASRDGSYNEQFF.

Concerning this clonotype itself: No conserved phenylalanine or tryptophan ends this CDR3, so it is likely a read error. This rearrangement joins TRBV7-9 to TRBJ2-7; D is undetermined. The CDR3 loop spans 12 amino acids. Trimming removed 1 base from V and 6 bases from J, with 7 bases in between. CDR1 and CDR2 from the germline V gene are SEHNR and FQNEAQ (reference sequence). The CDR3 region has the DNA TGTGCCAGCAGCTTAGGCTCGGGCGAGCAGTACCTC. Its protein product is CASSLGSGEQYL.

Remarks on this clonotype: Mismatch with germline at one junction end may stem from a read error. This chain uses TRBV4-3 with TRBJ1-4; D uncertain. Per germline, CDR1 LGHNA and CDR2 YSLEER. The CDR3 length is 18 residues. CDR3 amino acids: CASNQEGNVWATNEKLFF. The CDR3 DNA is TGCGCCAGCAACCAAGAGGGTAATGTTTGGGCAACTAATGAAAAACTGTTTTTT.

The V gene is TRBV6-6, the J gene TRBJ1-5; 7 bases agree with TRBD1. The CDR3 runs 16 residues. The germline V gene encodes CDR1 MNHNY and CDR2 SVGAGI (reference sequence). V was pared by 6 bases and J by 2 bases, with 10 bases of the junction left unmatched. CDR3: CASRATGTLRNQPQHF. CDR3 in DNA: TGTGCCAGCAGAGCGACAGGGACCTTGCGCAATCAGCCCCAGCATTTT.